The next 26 T cell receptor beta chains were all read from a single sample in a study of Ad26.COV2.S vaccination and SARS-CoV-2 variants. The table came from immunoSEQ multiplex PCR; TCRdb's copy has only in-frame clones and leaves some out. The sample has over 85,000 clones, more than 70% seen once; the top ten hold approximately 15%. The input for sequencing was peripheral blood, taken after recovery from COVID-19. The receptor set was obtained from a human donor who had recovered from COVID-19.

The rearrangement links TRBV5-4 to TRBJ1-1; D is perhaps TRBD1 (6 bases). Germline loops: CDR1 SGHNT, CDR2 YYREEE (reference sequence). Trimming removed 0 bases from V and 1 base from J, with 7 bases in between. This CDR3 is built from 14 residues. The CDR3 coding sequence is TGTGCCAGCAGCTTGGAACAGGGGAACACTGAAGCTTTCTTT. Protein product: CASSLEQGNTEAFF.

The J gene is TRBJ1-2, the V gene TRBV7-9; D uncertain. Germline V gene data show CDR1 as SEHNR and CDR2 as FQNEAQ (reference sequence). This CDR3 has 13 residues. With 5 bases removed from V and 4 bases from J, the gap between germline ends came to 11 bases. This CDR3 reads CASSRVTVYGYTF. The CDR3 DNA follows: TGTGCCAGCAGCCGTGTAACTGTCTATGGCTACACCTTC.

The V gene is TRBV29-1, the J gene TRBJ1-3; a weak D match, TRBD1 (6 bases). V was cut by 3 bases and J by 3 bases, with 12 bases left in between. The CDR3 spans 14 residues. The germline V gene encodes CDR1 SQVTM and CDR2 ANQGSEA. DNA of the CDR3: TGCAGCGTTGAGGGGGCTGGGTATGGAAACACCATATATTTT. This codes for CSVEGAGYGNTIYF.

This clone was detected a few times. The gene calls are TRBV9 and TRBJ1-5; 9 nucleotides line up with TRBD1. This CDR3 has 14 residues. CDR1 and CDR2 from the germline V gene are SGDLS and YYNGEE. Trimming cost V 4 bases and J 6 bases; bases outside gene matches: 5. CDR3 sequence (DNA): TGTGCCAGCAGCTCCGGACAGGGGAGTCAGCCCCAGCATTTT. The encoded protein is CASSSGQGSQPQHF.

J is TRBJ1-2 and V is TRBV6-5; D might be TRBD1 (5 bases). This CDR3 comprises 13 residues. Trimming left V 6 bases short and J 4 bases short, with 12 bases between. Germline CDR1 and CDR2: MNHEY and SVGAGI. The CDR3 here is CASSAGHGYGYTF. CDR3 in DNA: TGTGCCAGCAGCGCGGGGCATGGCTATGGCTACACCTTC.

This clone has just one count. The CDR3 coding sequence is TGCAGCGTTTCACGAGGTCATTCCAGCGCGAACACCGGGGAGCTGTTTTTT. Encoded protein: CSVSRGHSSANTGELFF. This chain links TRBV29-1 with TRBJ2-2, with D uncertain. V dropped 5 bases and J dropped 0 bases, with 19 bases sitting between them. CDR3 length: 17 amino acids. Germline-derived CDR1 and CDR2 are SQVTM and ANQGSEA.

The chain couples TRBV7-2 to TRBJ2-3; 8 bases are a match to TRBD1. The V segment lost 2 bases and the J segment 3 bases; nucleotides outside the gene matches: 7. This CDR3 region has 16 residues. CDR1 and CDR2 from the germline V gene are SGHTA and FQGNSA. CDR3 in DNA: TGTGCCAGCAGCTTACAGGGGGCAGGTGGGACAGATACGCAGTATTTT. Protein sequence: CASSLQGAGGTDTQYF.

The V gene is TRBV12-3 or TRBV12-4, the J gene TRBJ1-5; D is ambiguous. Trimming cost V 4 bases and J 2 bases, with 6 bases left between them. The CDR3 is 13 residues long. CDR3 DNA sequence: TGTGCCAGCAGTTACAGTGGCAATCAGCCCCAGCATTTT. Protein sequence: CASSYSGNQPQHF.

The chain employs TRBV5-6 and TRBJ2-7; no clear D. V lost 2 bases, J lost 6 bases, and 15 bases lay in between. This CDR3 spans 14 amino acids. Germline-derived CDR1 and CDR2 are SGHDT and YYEEEE. The CDR3 DNA follows: TGTGCCAGCAGCTTTTATGAGATTCTACGCGAGCAGTACTTC. Protein product: CASSFYEILREQYF.

V is TRBV6-5 and J is TRBJ1-3, with D unclear. Trimming stripped 6 bases from V and 3 bases from J, with 6 bases between. Germline CDR1 is MNHEY and CDR2 is SVGAGI. The CDR3 contains 12 residues. Here the CDR3 reads CASRSNGNTIYF. CDR3 sequence (DNA): TGTGCCAGCAGGTCGAATGGAAACACCATATATTTT.

V gene TRBV11-3 combines with J gene TRBJ1-1, with TRBD1 as a possible D gene (5 bases). The ends were cut back, 5 bases at V and 4 bases at J, with 26 bases in the middle. The CDR3 loop spans 18 amino acids. Per the germline V gene, CDR1 is SGHNT and CDR2 is YENEEA. CDR3 sequence: CASSPVVRTTGWGTEAFF. The CDR3 DNA reads as TGTGCCAGCAGCCCCGTGGTCCGCACCACAGGATGGGGCACTGAAGCTTTCTTT.

The J gene is TRBJ2-1, the V gene TRBV28; D perhaps matches TRBD2 (5 bases). Germline V lookup: CDR1 MDHEN, CDR2 SYDVKM. CDR3 length: 13 amino acids. V was trimmed by 6 bases and J by 8 bases, leaving 14 bases between them. The CDR3 sequence: CASRGARGDEQFF. Written as DNA, the CDR3 is TGTGCCAGCAGGGGAGCGCGCGGTGATGAGCAGTTCTTC.

This clone was seen more than once but under ten times. The rearrangement links TRBV4-1 to TRBJ1-6, with 7 bases that match TRBD1. The CDR3 totals 17 residues. The J segment lost 10 bases and the V segment lost 2 bases, leaving 14 bases of the junction unmatched. CDR1 and CDR2 (germline): MGHRA, YSYEKL. Here the CDR3 DNA reads TGCGCCAGCAGCCAACCATCTACAGGGGAACGTTGGTCACCCCTCCACTTT. This translates into CASSQPSTGERWSPLHF.

The count of this clone is one. The chain carries TRBV2 and TRBJ2-3, with a tentative D call TRBD2 (5 bases). Germline values: CDR1 SNHLY, CDR2 FYNNEI. The germline V and J ends were trimmed by 6 bases and 7 bases, with 11 bases remaining between them. The CDR3 is 12 residues long. CDR3 in amino acids: CASRGDYHTQYF. CDR3 nucleotide sequence: TGTGCCAGCAGAGGCGACTACCATACGCAGTATTTT.

The chain joins TRBV5-4 to TRBJ2-2; D is uncertain. Germline V gene lookup returns CDR1 SGHNT and CDR2 YYREEE (reference sequence). The CDR3 has 14 residues. Trimming shortened V by 1 base and J by 5 bases, and 9 bases separated the two germline ends. In nucleotides, the CDR3 is TGTGCCAGCAGCTTGCCGGAGACTACCGGGGAGCTGTTTTTT. Encoded protein: CASSLPETTGELFF.

CDR3 amino acids: CASSWWGENTEAFF. CDR3 coding DNA: TGTGCCAGCAGCTGGTGGGGGGAGAACACTGAAGCTTTCTTT. The chain employs TRBV4-2 and TRBJ1-1; D is possibly TRBD1 (5 bases). CDR1 LGHNA and CDR2 YNFKEQ come from the germline V gene. The CDR3 has 14 amino acids. V lost 5 bases to trimming and J lost 1 base, with 11 bases between them.

The DNA for the CDR3 is TGTGCCAGCAGCCCTCGGACAGGGGAGGGCACCTACAATGAGCAGTTCTTC. Protein sequence: CASSPRTGEGTYNEQFF. The rearrangement joins TRBV9 to TRBJ2-1; 9 nucleotides line up with TRBD1. Unmatched junction bases numbered 10, after V lost 4 bases and J lost 2 bases. Germline CDR1 and CDR2: SGDLS and YYNGEE. The CDR3 runs 17 residues.

The chain uses TRBV28 and TRBJ1-2, with a weak D call TRBD1 (6 bases). The CDR3 runs to 15 residues. Germline V gene sequence: CDR1 MDHEN, CDR2 SYDVKM. V was trimmed by 6 bases and J by 4 bases, leaving 18 bases between them. In DNA form, the CDR3 reads TGTGCCAGCAGAGGAGAACAGGGTCAAGTCTATGGCTACACCTTC. Its translation is CASRGEQGQVYGYTF.

V gene TRBV20-1 combines with J gene TRBJ1-4; possibly TRBD1 for D (5 bases). CDR3 length: 11 amino acids. V gave up 5 bases and J gave up 6 bases, with 7 bases separating them. Germline V gene sequence: CDR1 DFQATT, CDR2 SNEGSKA (reference sequence). Here the CDR3 reads CSAGGDEKLFF. CDR3 DNA: TGCAGTGCTGGGGGGGATGAAAAACTGTTTTTT.

This sequence joins TRBV4-1 and TRBJ2-5, with D uncertain. This CDR3 comprises 13 residues. Germline values: CDR1 MGHRA, CDR2 YSYEKL. Trimming removed 0 bases from V and 5 bases from J, with 7 bases in between. The CDR3 DNA reads as TGCGCCAGCAGCCAAGATTGGTGGGAGACCCAGTACTTC. Amino acids: CASSQDWWETQYF.

V gene TRBV7-2 combines with J gene TRBJ2-7; 14 bases align to TRBD2. The CDR3 runs 15 residues. The V and J ends lost 7 bases and 7 bases, in that order; junction bases with no gene match: 9. Per germline, CDR1 SGHTA and CDR2 FQGNSA. In DNA, the CDR3 is TGTGCCAGCACCCAGGGACTAGCGGGAGTGTGGGAGCAGTACTTC. Translated, it gives CASTQGLAGVWEQYF.

The chain has TRBV6-1 and TRBJ1-5, with TRBD1 as a possible D gene (5 bases). The CDR3 is 14 residues long. Deletions cut 0 bases from V and 6 bases from J, with 9 bases between. CDR1 and CDR2 from the germline V gene are MNHNS and SASEGT. The CDR3 DNA is TGTGCCAGCAGTGAAGCCCCGGGGGGTCAGCCCCAGCATTTT. The encoded protein is CASSEAPGGQPQHF.

The chain recombines TRBV18 with TRBJ2-7; the match to TRBD1 covers 7 bases. The CDR3 is 15 amino acids. With 3 bases clipped from V and 1 base from J, the junction kept 6 bases outside the gene matches. Per germline, CDR1 KGHSH and CDR2 LQKENI. Written as DNA, the CDR3 is TGTGCCAGCTCACCTGAACAGGGGTCGTCCTACGAGCAGTACTTC. This sequence encodes CASSPEQGSSYEQYF.

The chain couples TRBV10-3 to TRBJ2-7, with TRBD1 as a possible D gene (6 bases). The V gene lost 4 bases and the J gene lost 5 bases, with 18 bases spanning the gap. CDR1 and CDR2 (germline): ENHRY, SYGVKD. The CDR3 totals 15 residues. CDR3 amino acids: CAISAQPYRDNEQYF. As DNA, the CDR3 is TGTGCCATCAGTGCCCAACCTTACAGGGATAACGAGCAGTACTTC.

This clone was detected a few times. The chain links TRBV4-3 to TRBJ1-2; 7 bases match TRBD1. The CDR3 is 15 residues long. Looked up from germline, CDR1 is LGHNA and CDR2 is YSLEER. Trimming at V came to 2 bases and at J to 8 bases, leaving 11 bases not matched to a gene. The CDR3 bases are TGCGCCAGCAGCCAACTTACAGGGGATTACAGCGGCTACACCTTC. Its translation: CASSQLTGDYSGYTF.

The V gene is TRBV29-1, the J gene TRBJ1-1; TRBD1 agrees at 9 bases. CDR1 and CDR2 (germline): SQVTM, ANQGSEA. V shed 2 bases, J shed 3 bases, and the junction held 4 bases outside the gene matches. The CDR3 extends over 14 amino acids. CDR3 coding DNA: TGCAGCGTTGAATCTAGACAGGGGGACACTGAAGCTTTCTTT. This translates into CSVESRQGDTEAFF.